Shown below are 2 T cell receptor beta chains from a single sample sequenced in a study of T cell changes during pregnancy in multiple sclerosis (dated by TCRdb to between 2017 and 2020). The library relied on the immunoSEQ multiplex PCR assay. Entries here come from immuneACCESS through TCRdb and include only in-frame sequences with V and J called. Some clones fail to appear in such tables; in the studies checked, an unresolved V gene covers under half of the shortfall, and the cause of the remainder is unknown. This sample comprises about 32,000 clones, roughly nine tenths of them detected only once. Approximately 10% of the sample goes to the ten largest clones. The input for sequencing was CD8+ T cells from peripheral blood mononuclear cells, taken in the second trimester of pregnancy. The receptors here all came from a female donor with multiple sclerosis, enrolled in a pregnancy study.

CDR3 sequence (DNA): TGTGCCAGCCGGATTGACGGGAGTTCCTACAATGAGCAGTTCTTC. This encodes CASRIDGSSYNEQFF. V and J are TRBV7-9 and TRBJ2-1; D is perhaps TRBD2 (6 bases). CDR1 and CDR2 (germline): SEHNR, FQNEAQ (reference sequence). The CDR3 runs to 15 residues. Trimming took 8 bases from V and 1 from J, leaving 15 bases between them.

The rearrangement links TRBV18 to TRBJ2-7, with 7 bases aligning to TRBD2. The CDR3 extends over 16 amino acids. Germline CDR1 is KGHSH and CDR2 is LQKENI. The V gene end was trimmed by 4 bases and the J gene end by 0 bases; junction bases not matched to a gene: 9. In DNA, the CDR3 is TGTGCCAGCTCACGTAATGGACTAGTGACCTCCTACGAGCAGTACTTC. It translates to CASSRNGLVTSYEQYF.